These 9 T cell receptor beta chains share one sample of origin, sequenced in a study of long-term antiretroviral therapy in people with HIV. The libraries were made with immunoSEQ v3.0 at survey level. Libraries were prepared by immunoSEQ multiplex PCR; TCRdb keeps only in-frame clonotypes and omits some of them. Altogether roughly 17,000 clones are present, just over 75% being singletons, with the ten largest covering roughly 23%. This sample comprised unsorted PBMCs, obtained 2.1 years after starting antiretroviral therapy. The receptors come from a man in his forties or fifties with HIV.

The J gene is TRBJ2-3, the V gene TRBV12-5; a possible D gene is TRBD1 (5 bases). Trimming removed 5 bases from V and 7 bases from J, with 10 bases in between. The CDR3 has 12 amino acids. Per the germline V gene, CDR1 is LGHNT and CDR2 is FRNRAP. The CDR3 coding sequence is TGTGCTAGTGGTCCCGACAGCTATACGCAGTATTTT. This translates into CASGPDSYTQYF.

The rearrangement links TRBV13 to TRBJ2-7, with D tentatively TRBD1 (6 bases). CDR1 is PRHDT and CDR2 is FYEKMQ in the germline V gene (reference sequence). This CDR3 comprises 14 residues. The V and J ends lost 5 bases and 6 bases respectively, with 17 bases between them. The CDR3 coding sequence is TGTGCCAGCAGCCGCCGACAGGTGGGACCCGAGCAGTACTTC. Its translation: CASSRRQVGPEQYF.

This clone appeared once. The rearrangement joins TRBV5-4 to TRBJ2-3, with D possibly being TRBD2 (6 bases). The CDR3 runs to 16 residues. Trimming left V 3 bases short and J 0 bases short, with 14 bases between. Germline assignment: CDR1 SGHNT and CDR2 YYREEE (reference sequence). The CDR3 reads CASSSLNGGSTDTQYF. The DNA of the CDR3 is TGTGCCAGCAGCTCCCTGAACGGGGGAAGCACAGATACGCAGTATTTT.

This clone was seen a few times. This chain uses TRBV19 with TRBJ1-5, with 7 bases aligning to TRBD1. The junction had 12 bases not matched to a gene; V was cut back by 7 bases and J by 9 bases. The CDR3 is made up of 14 amino acids. CDR1 is LNHDA and CDR2 is SQIVND in the germline V gene (reference sequence). CDR3: CASNRRDSFSPQHF. The CDR3 bases are TGTGCCAGTAACCGGAGGGACAGTTTTTCGCCCCAGCATTTT.

The chain carries TRBV7-2 and TRBJ2-7; 9 positions match TRBD2. CDR1 and CDR2 (germline): SGHTA, FQGNSA. With V trimmed by 3 bases and J by 1 base, 1 base remained unmatched. The CDR3 spans 14 residues. CDR3 nucleotide sequence: TGTGCCAGCAGCTTTAGCGGGGGTTCCTACGAGCAGTACTTC. Protein product: CASSFSGGSYEQYF.

The genes are TRBV4-1 and TRBJ1-1; D unclear. The germline CDR1 and CDR2 sequences are MGHRA and YSYEKL. V was pared by 5 bases and J by 1 base, with 2 bases between. CDR3 length: 11 amino acids. DNA of the CDR3: TGCGCCAGCAGCTCGAACACTGAAGCTTTCTTT. Amino acid sequence: CASSSNTEAFF.

The chain combines TRBV10-3 with TRBJ2-1; 8 bases fit TRBD2. CDR3 length: 14 amino acids. J gave up 7 bases and V 0 bases, and 2 bases lay outside the gene matches. Per germline, CDR1 ENHRY and CDR2 SYGVKD. CDR3 loop: CAISESVAGNEQFF. CDR3 bases: TGTGCCATCAGTGAGTCGGTAGCGGGGAATGAGCAGTTCTTC.

The V call is TRBV10-3, the J call TRBJ2-7; 8 bases fit TRBD1. This CDR3 is built from 14 residues. The germline V gene encodes CDR1 ENHRY and CDR2 SYGVKD. Trimming at V came to 11 bases and at J to 1 base, leaving 10 bases not matched to a gene. In DNA form, the CDR3 reads TGTGCCGCAGACAGGGGAAAAGATTCCTACGAGCAGTACTTC. This translates into CAADRGKDSYEQYF.

V usage is TRBV10-3 and J usage is TRBJ1-1, with TRBD1 identical over 9 bases. CDR3 length: 14 amino acids. The V gene end was trimmed by 5 bases and the J gene end by 5 bases; junction bases not matched to a gene: 6. Germline-derived CDR1 and CDR2 are ENHRY and SYGVKD. CDR3 DNA: TGTGCCATCAGTAGGGGACAGGGCAGAACTGAAGCTTTCTTT. Residues: CAISRGQGRTEAFF.